A selection of T cell receptor beta chains follows, all from one sample in a study of blood T cell repertoires in COVID-19. TCRdb keeps only in-frame clones here, not all; method: immunoSEQ multiplex PCR. The profile shows more than 200,000 clones, around nine tenths of them singletons. Input material: PBMCs or T cells enriched from blood (not recorded which). Source of these receptors: a woman aged 30 to 39 with acute COVID-19. The CDR3 runs from the conserved cysteine through the conserved F or W. Fields, in order: V gene, clone size, J gene, D gene, CDR3 protein, CDR3 DNA. The D gene is left open where the match is weak. Only some rows state a clone size, as once, few, many or a class for expanded clones.

>TRBV18|NA|TRBJ1-1|NA
CASSPSGWYTEAFF
TGTGCCAGCTCACCATCGGGTTGGTACACTGAAGCTTTCTTT
>TRBV5-5|NA|TRBJ1-5|NA
CASSLVFFGQYSNQPQHF
TGTGCCAGCAGCTTGGTATTTTTCGGACAGTATAGCAATCAGCCCCAGCATTTT
>TRBV10-3|NA|TRBJ2-3|TRBD2
CAISEGLAGGNTDTQYF
TGTGCCATCAGTGAGGGACTAGCGGGGGGAAACACAGATACGCAGTATTTT
>TRBV10-3|NA|TRBJ1-3|NA
CAISDGRTSGNTIYF
TGTGCCATCAGTGACGGGAGGACCTCTGGAAACACCATATATTTT
>TRBV2|NA|TRBJ1-2|NA
CASSSGVNPDYGYTF
TGTGCCAGCAGTAGCGGGGTGAACCCTGACTATGGCTACACCTTC
>TRBV3-1/TRBV3-2|NA|TRBJ2-1|NA
CASSARDNNEQFF
TGTGCCAGCAGCGCCCGGGACAACAATGAGCAGTTCTTC
>TRBV6-5|NA|TRBJ2-7|NA
CASSYSTQTYEQYF
TGTGCCAGCAGTTACTCGACACAGACCTACGAGCAGTACTTC
>TRBV28|NA|TRBJ1-2|TRBD1
CASRGTGVRYGYTF
TGTGCCAGCAGGGGGACAGGGGTTCGGTATGGCTACACCTTC
>TRBV7-3|NA|TRBJ2-2|TRBD2
CASSLQAGGTGELFF
TGTGCCAGCAGCTTACAAGCGGGGGGCACCGGGGAGCTGTTTTTT
>TRBV30|NA|TRBJ1-5|NA
CAWSEGSGGPDPQHF
TGTGCCTGGAGTGAAGGGTCCGGGGGACCTGATCCCCAGCATTTT
>TRBV12-3/TRBV12-4|NA|TRBJ1-4|NA
CASARVPNEKLFF
TGTGCCAGTGCCCGGGTACCAAATGAAAAACTGTTTTTT
>TRBV25-1|NA|TRBJ1-2|TRBD1
CASSPIAMDRGSYGYTF
TGTGCCAGCAGTCCAATAGCAATGGACAGGGGAAGCTATGGCTACACCTTC
>TRBV6-1|NA|TRBJ2-7|NA
CASSETPPGHTTVYEQYF
TGTGCCAGCAGTGAGACGCCACCGGGACATACTACGGTTTACGAGCAGTACTTC
>TRBV9|few|TRBJ2-2|NA
CASSVAGKNTGELFF
TGTGCCAGCAGCGTCGCGGGGAAGAACACCGGGGAGCTGTTTTTT
>TRBV7-2|few|TRBJ2-1|NA
CASSFATQEQFF
TGTGCCAGCAGCTTCGCGACTCAAGAGCAGTTCTTC
>TRBV11-2|NA|TRBJ1-2|NA
CASSLSTGHYGYTF
TGTGCCAGCAGCCTGAGCACAGGGCACTATGGCTACACCTTC
>TRBV6-4|few|TRBJ2-3|TRBD1
CASSDGQAADTQYF
TGTGCCAGCAGTGACGGACAGGCGGCAGATACGCAGTATTTT
>TRBV4-1|NA|TRBJ1-1|TRBD1
CASSLIPKSPGQGNLEAFF
TGCGCCAGCAGCCTGATACCTAAGAGCCCGGGACAGGGAAATCTTGAAGCTTTCTTT
>TRBV3-1/TRBV3-2|NA|TRBJ1-1|TRBD1
CASSPRDRGGSTEAFF
TGTGCCAGCAGCCCCCGGGACAGGGGGGGAAGCACTGAAGCTTTCTTT
>TRBV13|few|TRBJ1-1|NA
CASSLGERMNTEAFF
TGTGCCAGCAGCTTAGGGGAGAGGATGAACACTGAAGCTTTCTTT
>TRBV6-2/TRBV6-3|NA|TRBJ2-5|NA
CASSYRVMETQYF
TGTGCCAGCAGTTACCGGGTGATGGAGACCCAGTACTTC
>TRBV19|NA|TRBJ1-2|TRBD1
CASSILTGAGGYTF
TGTGCCAGTAGTATCCTGACAGGGGCGGGCGGCTACACCTTC
>TRBV3-1/TRBV3-2|NA|TRBJ1-5|NA
CASSLLGGALGQPQHF
TGTGCCAGCAGCCTTCTGGGGGGGGCGCTCGGTCAGCCCCAGCATTTT
>TRBV3-1/TRBV3-2|NA|TRBJ2-7|TRBD1
CASSQRGQGSDEQYF
TGTGCCAGCAGCCAAAGGGGACAGGGTTCCGACGAGCAGTACTTC
>TRBV6-5|NA|TRBJ2-3|TRBD2
CASSRLAGKPDTQYF
TGTGCCAGCAGCAGACTAGCGGGGAAGCCGGATACGCAGTATTTT
>TRBV6-5|once|TRBJ1-2|NA
CASSYSTGNYGYTF
TGTGCCAGCAGTTACAGCACGGGAAACTATGGCTACACCTTC
>TRBV10-1|few|TRBJ2-1|TRBD1
CASSGQGIWDEQFF
TGCGCCAGCAGCGGACAGGGGATTTGGGATGAGCAGTTCTTC
>TRBV10-1|NA|TRBJ2-3|TRBD1
CATGQGGLALPTDTQYF
TGCGCCACCGGACAGGGTGGGCTAGCTCTTCCCACAGATACGCAGTATTTT
>TRBV20-1|NA|TRBJ2-7|NA
CSGTGPYEQYF
TGCAGTGGAACAGGTCCCTACGAGCAGTACTTC
>TRBV4-3|NA|TRBJ1-5|NA
CASSQGGGQPQHF
TGCGCCAGCAGCCAAGGAGGAGGTCAGCCCCAGCATTTT
>TRBV18|NA|TRBJ2-7|NA
CASSPREELYEQYF
TGTGCCAGCTCACCACGAGAGGAGCTCTACGAGCAGTACTTC
>TRBV21-1|NA|TRBJ1-3|NA
CASRNSSGNTIYF
TGTGCCAGCAGAAACAGCTCTGGAAACACCATATATTTT
>TRBV7-3|once|TRBJ2-3|TRBD2
CASRLQRGSTDTQYF
TGTGCCAGCAGACTCCAGCGGGGGAGCACAGATACGCAGTATTTT
>TRBV5-1|once|TRBJ2-5|TRBD1
CASSLRFRGETQYF
TGCGCCAGCAGCTTGAGGTTCAGGGGGGAGACCCAGTACTTC